Included here is one T cell receptor beta chain sequence, with context. Its antigen is not yet known. No much larger clone is present one base from it, and per-base qualities are unavailable. Samples from volunteer blood donors who had recovered from COVID-19 were contributed by a second Seattle source. Collaborating institutions collected whole blood in K2EDTA tubes following their own protocols. For TCRbeta analysis, collaborator samples were shipped as frozen whole blood, as isolated PBMCs, or as DNA extracted from either sample type. This sample is part of a study of blood T cell repertoires in COVID-19 (TCRdb year 2020). Looking at the study overall: Samples covering the acute and convalescent phases of COVID-19 were provided by collaborators in the United States, Italy and Spain. The material from the prospective study consisted of cDNA or gDNA derived from T cells, B-cell-depleted T cells, or PBMCs. A de-identified subject ID, COVID-19 status, age in years and sex were almost always included in the sample metadata. The repertoires were made available in a free public database intended to serve as a resource for research on the immune response to SARS-CoV-2. The dataset comprised deeply sampled blood TCRbeta repertoires from subjects exposed to, actively infected with, or recovered from COVID-19. The samples were drawn from the first 160 participants of the ongoing ImmuneRACE study and from 1,254 subjects provided by 6 global collaborators. Where available, HLA class I and class II types were obtained from metadata supplied by the sample provider rather than from assay-based typing.

V and J lose 9 bases and 6 bases, and a span of 23 bases separates them. Counted from cysteine to phenylalanine, this CDR3 has 15 amino acids. The kept DNA is CDR3 alone, 45 bases in frame from the first base. CDR1 MGHDK and CDR2 SYGVNS are derived from the germline V gene. Findings and caveats that apply to the study as a whole: How much clinical and demographic metadata was included differed by source and by participant, and the metadata was provided uncurated.

TCRbeta CDR3 regions were amplified from genomic DNA by means of the immunoSEQ Assay, a bias-controlled multiplex PCR. The paper's processing steps were these. Within the assay, amplification of reference gene primers was used to estimate how many nucleated cells each sample contained. To quantify the absolute abundance of each unique TCRbeta CDR3 rearrangement, sequence reads were collapsed and filtered. For each sample, productive Simpson clonality was calculated as the square root of Simpson's diversity index across productive rearrangements. TCRdb holds this immuneACCESS table with in-frame rearrangements only. Some clones are missing; in checked studies, unresolved V genes explain under half, and the rest has no known cause. V and J calls and clone size are those listed in that table; D and trimming were worked out from the DNA. This sample gives some 180,000 clones in total; approximately 79% of them show up just once. About 13% of the sample rests with the top ten.

Material for sequencing was peripheral blood. The V and J genes are TRBV25-1 and TRBJ1-1, with a tentative D gene TRBD1 over 5 matching bases. This receptor was obtained from a man in his fifties or sixties who had recovered from COVID-19. The nucleotide sequence is TGTGCCAGTCGGGGGATAACTTGGGGCAGGGCTGAAGCTTTCTTT. Its coded protein is CASRGITWGRAEAFF.